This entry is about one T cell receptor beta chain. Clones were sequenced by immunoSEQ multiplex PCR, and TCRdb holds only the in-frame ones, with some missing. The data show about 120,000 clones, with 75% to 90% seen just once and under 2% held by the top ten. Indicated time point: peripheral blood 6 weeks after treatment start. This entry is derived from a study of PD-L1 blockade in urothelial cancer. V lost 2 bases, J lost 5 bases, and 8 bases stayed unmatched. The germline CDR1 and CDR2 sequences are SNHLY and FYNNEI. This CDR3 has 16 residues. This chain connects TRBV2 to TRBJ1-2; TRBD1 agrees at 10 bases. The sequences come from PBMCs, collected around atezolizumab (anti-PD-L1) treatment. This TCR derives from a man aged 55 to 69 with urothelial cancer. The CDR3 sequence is CASSESWTGGIYGYTF. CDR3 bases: TGTGCCAGCAGTGAATCGTGGACAGGGGGGATATATGGCTACACCTTC. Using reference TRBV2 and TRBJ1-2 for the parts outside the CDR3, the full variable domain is EPEVTQTPSHQVTQMGQEVILRCVPISNHLYFYWYRQILGQKVEFLVSFYNNEISEKSEIFDDQFSVERPDGSNFTLKIRSTKLEDSAMYFCASSESWTGGIYGYTFGSGTRLTVV.